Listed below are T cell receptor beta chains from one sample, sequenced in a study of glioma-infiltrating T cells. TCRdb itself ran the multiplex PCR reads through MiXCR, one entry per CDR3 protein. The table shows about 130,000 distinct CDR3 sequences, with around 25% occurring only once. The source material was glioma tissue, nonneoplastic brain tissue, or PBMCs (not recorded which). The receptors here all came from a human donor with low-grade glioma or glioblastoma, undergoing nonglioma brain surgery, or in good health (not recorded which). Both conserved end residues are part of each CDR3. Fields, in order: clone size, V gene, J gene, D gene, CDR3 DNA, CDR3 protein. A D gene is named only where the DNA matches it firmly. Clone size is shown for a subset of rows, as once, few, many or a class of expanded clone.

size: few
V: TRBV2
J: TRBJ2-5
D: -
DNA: TGTGCCTCCCAAAGGGTAGTCGGAGAGACCCAGTACTTC
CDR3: CASQRVVGETQYF

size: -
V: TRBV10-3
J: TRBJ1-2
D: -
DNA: TGTGCCATACAGGAGAACTATGGCTACACCTTC
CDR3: CAIQENYGYTF

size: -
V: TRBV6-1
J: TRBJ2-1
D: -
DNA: TGTGCCAGCCACAGCGGCGGCTCCTACAATGAGCAGTCCTTC
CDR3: CASHSGGSYNEQSF

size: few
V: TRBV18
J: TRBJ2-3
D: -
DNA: TGTGCCAGCTCACCACCGGCTAACACAGATACGCAGTATTTT
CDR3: CASSPPANTDTQYF

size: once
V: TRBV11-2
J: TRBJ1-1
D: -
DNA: TGTGCCAGCAGCTTAGACCCCTTCGGTGGAACTGAAACTTTCTTT
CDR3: CASSLDPFGGTETFF

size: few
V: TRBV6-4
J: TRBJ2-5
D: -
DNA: TGTGCCAGCAGTGACGTCCAGGGAGAGACCCAGTACTTC
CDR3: CASSDVQGETQYF

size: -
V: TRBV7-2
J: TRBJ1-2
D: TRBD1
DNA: TGTGCCAGCCGCTCACACATTACCGGGACAGGCGGTGGCTACACCTTC
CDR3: CASRSHITGTGGGYTF

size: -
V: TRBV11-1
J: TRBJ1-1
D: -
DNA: TGTGCCAGCAGCACCCTGACACGGAACACTGAAGCTTTCTTT
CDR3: CASSTLTRNTEAFF

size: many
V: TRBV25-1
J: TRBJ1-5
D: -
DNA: TGTGCCAGCAGTGAATTAGGGCAGGAAAGCAATCAGCCCCAGCATTTT
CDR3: CASSELGQESNQPQHF

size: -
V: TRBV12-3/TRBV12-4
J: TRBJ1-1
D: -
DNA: TGTGCCAGCAGTTTAGTCCAGGTCGGCACTGAAGCTTTCTTT
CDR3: CASSLVQVGTEAFF

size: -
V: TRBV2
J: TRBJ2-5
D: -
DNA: TGTGCCAGCAGTGATCGGGGGACAGCGATACAAGAGACCCAGTACTTC
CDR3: CASSDRGTAIQETQYF

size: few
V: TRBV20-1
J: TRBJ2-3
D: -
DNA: TGCAGTGCTATCTCAGGGGGGGGAAACACAGATACGCAGTATTTT
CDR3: CSAISGGGNTDTQYF

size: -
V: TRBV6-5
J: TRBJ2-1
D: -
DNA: TGTGCCAGCAGTTACCGACTAGAAATCTACAATGAGCAGTTCTTC
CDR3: CASSYRLEIYNEQFF

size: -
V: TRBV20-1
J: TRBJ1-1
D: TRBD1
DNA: TGCAGTGCTAGCGAGACAGGGGATTCTGAAGCTTTCTTT
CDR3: CSASETGDSEAFF

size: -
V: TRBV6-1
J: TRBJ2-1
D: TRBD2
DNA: TGTGCCAGTACTTCGCTGCGACTAGCGGGGGGCAATGAGCAGTTCTTC
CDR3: CASTSLRLAGGNEQFF

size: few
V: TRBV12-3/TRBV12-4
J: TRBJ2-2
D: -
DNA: TGTGCCTACAACTCGGGGGCGAACACCGGGGAGCTGTTTTTT
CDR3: CAYNSGANTGELFF

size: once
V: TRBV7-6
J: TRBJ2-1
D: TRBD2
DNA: TGTGCCAGCAGCTTAGGGAGCGGGGGGAAACGCAATGAGCAGTTCTTC
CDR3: CASSLGSGGKRNEQFF

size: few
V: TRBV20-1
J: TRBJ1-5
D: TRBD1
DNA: TGCAGTGCTAGACCCGGGACAGGGGGAAATCCTCAGCCCCAGCATTTT
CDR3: CSARPGTGGNPQPQHF

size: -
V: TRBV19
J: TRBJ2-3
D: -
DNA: TGTGGCAGTAGCATCGGGACCAGCACAGATACGCAGTATTTT
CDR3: CGSSIGTSTDTQYF

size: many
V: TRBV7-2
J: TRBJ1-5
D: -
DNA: TGTGCCAGCAGCTCGCGGAATAGCAATCAGCCCCAGCATTTT
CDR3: CASSSRNSNQPQHF

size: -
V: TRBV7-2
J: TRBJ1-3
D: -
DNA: TGTGCCAGCAGCCCCTTTAGTCCAGGCTCCTCTGGAAACACCATATATTTT
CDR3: CASSPFSPGSSGNTIYF

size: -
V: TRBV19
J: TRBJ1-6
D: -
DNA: TGTGCCAGTACGCCTCGGTCGAGTGGCCCCCTCCACTTT
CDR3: CASTPRSSGPLHF

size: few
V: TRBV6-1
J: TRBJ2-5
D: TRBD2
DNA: TGTGCCAGCACCTTGGCGGGGGGGCTTCGGGAGACCCAGTACTTC
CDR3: CASTLAGGLRETQYF

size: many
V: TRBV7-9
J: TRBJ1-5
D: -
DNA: TGTGCCAGCAGCTTAGGGGACCTTAGCAATCAGCCCCAGCATTTT
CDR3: CASSLGDLSNQPQHF

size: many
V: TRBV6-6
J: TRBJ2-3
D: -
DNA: TGTGCCAGCAGTTACTCGATACCACCGGCAGATACGCAGTATTTT
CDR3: CASSYSIPPADTQYF

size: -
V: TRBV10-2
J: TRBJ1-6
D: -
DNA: TGCGCCAGCAGTGAAGACAGAAACAATTCACCCCTCCACTTT
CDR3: CASSEDRNNSPLHF

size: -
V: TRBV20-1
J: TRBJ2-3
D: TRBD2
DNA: TGCAATGCTAAGTTTGGGGGGGGATTTGCGCAGTATTTT
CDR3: CNAKFGGGFAQYF

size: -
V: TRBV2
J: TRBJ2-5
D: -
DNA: TGTGCCAGCAGGATAGCGCCACCAGAGACCCAGTACTTC
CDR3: CASRIAPPETQYF